This is a list of T cell receptor beta chains from one sample in a study of regulatory T cells in long-lasting Graves disease. MiXCR, run by TCRdb on the multiplex PCR reads, gives a single entry per CDR3 protein. Of 540,000 or so distinct CDR3 sequences in the sample, about 13% were seen once. The same data also contributed to another study, on T cells in Graves' hyperthyroidism and ophthalmopathy.

The specimen comprised peripheral blood mononuclear cells (PBMCs), sampled at new diagnosis, from a patient treated with antithyroid drugs. Receptors were obtained from a man between 25 and 39 years old with Graves disease. The CDR3 runs from the conserved cysteine through the conserved F or W. D genes are given only for firm matches. Rows give clone size only sometimes, using once, few, many, or a class for an expanded clone.

CASSFSTSGRTYNEQFF TGCGCCAGCAGCTTTTCGACTAGCGGGAGAACCTACAATGAGCAGTTCTTC TRBD2 few TRBJ2-1 TRBV5-1
CASVGTTNHSPLHF TGTGCCAGCGTAGGGACAACTAACCATTCACCCCTCCACTTT - many TRBJ1-6 TRBV6-1
CASSLAAVDNEQFF TGCGCCAGCAGCTTAGCGGCTGTAGACAATGAGCAGTTCTTC - many TRBJ2-1 TRBV5-1
CASSTLSGNAGELFF TGTGCCAGCAGTACCTTGTCAGGTAACGCCGGGGAGCTGTTTTTT - many TRBJ2-2 TRBV7-2
CASSQLAGQGRPSAKNIQYF TGCGCCAGCAGCCAGCTAGCAGGACAGGGGCGTCCGTCGGCCAAAAACATTCAGTACTTC TRBD1 - TRBJ2-4 TRBV4-1
CASTTWAAGETQYF TGTGCCAGCACCACCTGGGCCGCCGGGGAGACCCAGTACTTC - many TRBJ2-5 TRBV6-2/TRBV6-3
CASSQPGIERDTQYF TGTGCCAGCAGTCAACCGGGAATAGAAAGAGATACGCAGTATTTT - many TRBJ2-3 TRBV6-1
CASSPNRGQAFLEQYF TGTGCCAGCAGCCCCAATCGAGGACAGGCCTTCCTCGAGCAGTACTTC TRBD1 many TRBJ2-7 TRBV3-1
CASSPFRTGGSYEQYF TGTGCCAGCTCACCCTTTCGGACAGGGGGCTCCTACGAGCAGTACTTC TRBD1 few TRBJ2-7 TRBV18
CAIRRGENTEAFF TGTGCCATCAGGAGGGGTGAGAACACTGAAGCTTTCTTT - many TRBJ1-1 TRBV10-3
CASKRVGLGGYEQFF TGTGCCAGCAAGAGGGTGGGCCTCGGTGGATATGAGCAGTTCTTC - - TRBJ2-1 TRBV27
CAWSVTGSDTGELFF TGTGCCTGGAGTGTAACGGGGTCTGACACCGGGGAGCTGTTTTTT - many TRBJ2-2 TRBV30
CASSFGGSGIPHEQYF TGCGCCAGCAGCTTCGGGGGGTCGGGGATCCCGCACGAGCAGTACTTC TRBD2 many TRBJ2-7 TRBV5-1
CASSLGSFSNEQYF TGCGCCAGCAGCCTTGGGAGTTTTAGCAACGAGCAGTACTTC - few TRBJ2-7 TRBV4-1
CASNRDGGGETQYF TGTGCCAGCAACCGGGACGGCGGTGGAGAGACCCAGTACTTC - many TRBJ2-5 TRBV2
CASSLDRPPDEQYF TGTGCCAGCAGTCTCGACAGGCCCCCGGACGAGCAGTACTTC - many TRBJ2-7 TRBV27
CSASDFYEQYF TGCAGTGCGTCCGACTTCTACGAGCAGTACTTC - many TRBJ2-7 TRBV20-1
CSGAASEQFF TGCAGCGGGGCAGCCTCTGAGCAGTTCTTC - few TRBJ2-1 TRBV29-1
CAKGYTGELFF TGTGCCAAGGGGTACACCGGGGAGCTGTTTTTT - few TRBJ2-2 TRBV30
CSAPERLGAFQYF TGCAGTGCTCCAGAGAGGTTGGGGGCGTTTCAGTACTTC - many TRBJ2-4 TRBV20-1
CASSPFTSGRLTDTQYF TGTGCCAGCTCACCCTTTACTAGCGGGAGACTCACAGATACGCAGTATTTT TRBD2 few TRBJ2-3 TRBV18
CASSHLTPDEQFF TGTGCCAGCAGCCACCTCACCCCGGATGAGCAGTTCTTC - - TRBJ2-1 TRBV4-2
CSASYQPTSYEQYF TGCAGTGCTAGTTACCAGCCGACCTCCTACGAGCAGTACTTC - few TRBJ2-7 TRBV20-1
CASSQYGGMTGANNEQFF TGTGCCAGCAGCCAATATGGGGGGATGACAGGGGCCAACAATGAGCAGTTCTTC TRBD1 - TRBJ2-1 TRBV3-1
CASSDGSQATDTQYF TGTGCCAGCAGTGATGGGTCTCAAGCCACAGATACGCAGTATTTT - many TRBJ2-3 TRBV2
CATSRDREGDEQFF TGTGCCACCAGCAGAGATCGGGAGGGCGATGAGCAGTTCTTC TRBD2 few TRBJ2-1 TRBV15
CASHADRAPETQYF TGTGCCAGCCACGCGGATAGGGCCCCAGAGACCCAGTACTTC - many TRBJ2-5 TRBV2
CASRERAGGSDRQFF TGTGCCAGCAGGGAAAGAGCGGGAGGATCCGATCGTCAATTCTTC TRBD2 many TRBJ2-1 TRBV6-1
CASSPRSGNQPQHF TGTGCCAGCTCACCAAGGTCGGGGAATCAGCCCCAGCATTTT - - TRBJ1-5 TRBV18
CASSLVADSTDTQYF TGCGCCAGCAGCTTGGTGGCTGATAGCACAGATACGCAGTATTTT - - TRBJ2-3 TRBV5-1
CASSEGANTGELFF TGTGCCAGCAGTGAAGGGGCGAACACCGGGGAGCTGTTTTTT - many TRBJ2-2 TRBV2
CASGRGRNEKLFF TGTGCCAGCGGCAGGGGGAGGAATGAAAAACTGTTTTTT TRBD1 many TRBJ1-4 TRBV6-1
CASSLERLGNEQFF TGTGCCAGCAGCTTAGAGCGGCTAGGGAATGAGCAGTTCTTC - many TRBJ2-1 TRBV7-2
CAISQIETEQYF TGTGCCATCAGCCAAATAGAAACCGAGCAGTACTTC - few TRBJ2-7 TRBV10-3
CASSSTVFMNTEAFF TGTGCCAGCAGCTCGACAGTGTTCATGAACACTGAAGCTTTCTTT - many TRBJ1-1 TRBV7-9
CAISESRTVNEQFF TGTGCCATCAGTGAGTCGAGGACTGTAAATGAGCAGTTCTTC - many TRBJ2-1 TRBV10-3
CASSLRGNYGYTF TGTGCCAGCAGTTTGAGGGGCAACTATGGCTACACCTTC - many TRBJ1-2 TRBV12-3/TRBV12-4
CASSLAGSSNYGYTF TGTGCCAGCAGTTTGGCAGGCTCATCTAACTATGGCTACACCTTC - - TRBJ1-2 TRBV12-3/TRBV12-4
CAWNGDGSNTGELFF TGTGCCTGGAACGGCGACGGGTCGAACACCGGGGAGCTGTTTTTT - few TRBJ2-2 TRBV30
CASLDYEQYF TGTGCCAGCCTGGACTACGAGCAGTACTTC - many TRBJ2-7 TRBV2
CASSPPGLGTSGSSYEQYF TGTGCCAGCAGCCCTCCGGGACTCGGGACTAGCGGGAGCTCCTACGAGCAGTACTTC TRBD2 - TRBJ2-7 TRBV7-9
CASSLLRDLAYGQYF TGTGCCAGCAGCTTGCTTCGGGACCTCGCCTACGGGCAGTACTTC - - TRBJ2-7 TRBV7-2
CASSLWGLASNEQFF TGTGCCAGCAGCTTGTGGGGACTAGCCTCCAATGAGCAGTTCTTC TRBD2 few TRBJ2-1 TRBV5-6
CASSPWAEAEAFF TGTGCCAGCAGCCCCTGGGCAGAAGCTGAAGCTTTCTTT - few TRBJ1-1 TRBV3-1
CASSLLGTGHEKLFF TGTGCCAGCAGTTTACTCGGGACAGGGCACGAAAAACTGTTTTTT TRBD1 many TRBJ1-4 TRBV28
CASSSTSLSYNEQFF TGCGCCAGCAGCTCGACTTCCCTGTCCTACAATGAGCAGTTCTTC - many TRBJ2-1 TRBV5-1
CASSQLPLAGNKNIQYF TGTGCCAGCAGCCAATTGCCGCTAGCGGGGAACAAAAACATTCAGTACTTC TRBD2 few TRBJ2-4 TRBV3-1
CASNPDRDNSPLHF TGTGCCAGCAACCCGGACAGAGATAATTCACCCCTCCACTTT - many TRBJ1-6 TRBV12-3/TRBV12-4
CASSDGRVYGYTF TGTGCCAGCAGTGATGGGCGGGTCTATGGCTACACCTTC - - TRBJ1-2 TRBV6-1
CASASGTYYQPQHF TGCGCCAGCGCGTCCGGGACATATTATCAGCCCCAGCATTTT - once TRBJ1-5 TRBV10-2
CASSAGQGQKAKNIQYF TGCGCCAGCAGCGCGGGACAGGGGCAAAAAGCCAAAAACATTCAGTACTTC TRBD1 few TRBJ2-4 TRBV5-1
CASSLDSGTGRGNEQFF TGTGCCAGCAGCTTAGACTCTGGGACAGGGAGGGGCAATGAGCAGTTCTTC TRBD1 many TRBJ2-1 TRBV11-2
CSVNGVRADNEQFF TGCAGCGTTAACGGGGTAAGAGCGGACAATGAGCAGTTCTTC - - TRBJ2-1 TRBV29-1
CASSFDRGQPQHF TGTGCCAGCAGCTTCGACAGGGGACAGCCCCAGCATTTT TRBD1 few TRBJ1-5 TRBV7-9
CASSADRDTGNTIYF TGTGCCAGCAGCGCGGACAGGGACACTGGAAACACCATATATTTT TRBD1 few TRBJ1-3 TRBV9
CASSMEPLTQYF TGTGCCAGTAGTATGGAACCCTTGACGCAGTATTTT - - TRBJ2-3 TRBV19
CASSLVAGGNSPLHF TGTGCCAGCAGCTTAGTGGCAGGGGGTAATTCACCCCTCCACTTT TRBD1 many TRBJ1-6 TRBV7-9
CAWSRSRASSGNTIYF TGTGCCTGGAGTAGGAGCAGGGCGTCGTCTGGAAACACCATATATTTT - - TRBJ1-3 TRBV30